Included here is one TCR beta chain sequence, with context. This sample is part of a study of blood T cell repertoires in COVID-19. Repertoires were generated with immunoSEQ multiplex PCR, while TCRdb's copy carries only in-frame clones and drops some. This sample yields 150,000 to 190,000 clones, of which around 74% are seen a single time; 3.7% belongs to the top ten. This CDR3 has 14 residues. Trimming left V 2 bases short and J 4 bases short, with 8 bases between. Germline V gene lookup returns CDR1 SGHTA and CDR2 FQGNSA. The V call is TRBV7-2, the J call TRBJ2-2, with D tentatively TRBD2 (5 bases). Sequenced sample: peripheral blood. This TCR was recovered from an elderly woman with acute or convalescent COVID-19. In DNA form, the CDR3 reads TGTGCCAGCAGCTTACAGCGGCTCACCGGGGAGCTGTTTTTT. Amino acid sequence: CASSLQRLTGELFF.